This T cell receptor beta chain was retrieved from a study of T cells in Graves' hyperthyroidism and ophthalmopathy. This clonotype was seen a handful of times. It was RNA transcripts that yielded the amplified TCR beta CDR3 regions. A first-round RT-PCR of the TCR CDR3 used the HTBI primer set. TCRdb passed the multiplex PCR reads through MiXCR, listing each CDR3 protein once. The sample consists of roughly 300,000 distinct CDR3 sequences, roughly a fifth of them appearing once. Sequenced input: blood. The source of this sequence is a woman in her fifties or sixties with Graves' hyperthyroidism.

As DNA, the CDR3 is TGTGCCAGCAGCTCCCCTAGGGCGGGCACTGAAGCTTTCTTT. Translated, it gives CASSSPRAGTEAFF. This rearrangement joins TRBV11-2 to TRBJ1-1; D not certain. V lost 4 bases to trimming and J lost 4 bases, with 13 bases between them. This CDR3 is built from 14 residues. CDR1 SGHAT and CDR2 FQNNGV come from the germline V gene.